Sequencing of this T cell receptor beta chain was carried out in a study of cytomegalovirus exposure and HLA in healthy donors. Germline loops: CDR1 MNHEY, CDR2 SVGAGI. The CDR3 is made up of 14 amino acids. Trimming pared 2 bases from V and 7 bases from J, leaving 12 bases between. PCR was performed using 60 Vbeta and 13 Jbeta primers. The repertoire was sequenced with immunoSEQ multiplex PCR; TCRdb's copy has only in-frame clones and lacks some. The sample consists of about 160,000 clones, approximately 80% of them appearing once. This chain links TRBV6-5 with TRBJ1-5; D unresolved. The receptor was isolated from a man aged 25 to 40 in good health and CMV-seropositive. Sequenced input: PBMCs. The CDR3 sequence: CASSYASVWQPQHF. CDR3 nucleotides: TGTGCCAGCAGTTACGCCTCAGTCTGGCAGCCCCAGCATTTT.